A selection of T cell receptor beta chains follows, all from one sample in a study of vaccination and CD4 T cells after COVID-19. What these receptors recognize is not known. TCRdb ran MiXCR on the PCR reads and lists one entry per CDR3 protein. The data hold 20,000 to 25,000 distinct CDR3 sequences, with about 40% observed a single time. Sequenced sample: CD4+ T cells from blood, cultured in vitro. These receptors all stem from a human donor who had recovered from COVID-19. Each CDR3 is given with its conserved first and last residue. D genes are given only for firm matches. Not every row has a clone size; where given, it reads once, few, many or a size class.

j_call	clone_size	v_call	d_call	cdr3_nt	cdr3_aa
TRBJ1-2	NA	TRBV7-2	TRBD1	TGTGCCAGCAGCCTCGGGACAGGCAACTATGGCTACACCTTC	CASSLGTGNYGYTF
TRBJ1-2	NA	TRBV28	NA	TGTGCCAGCAGTCTCAGGGGCAAGCTCGTAATGAACTATGGCTACACCTTC	CASSLRGKLVMNYGYTF
TRBJ1-2	few	TRBV6-1	NA	TGTGCCAGCAGTGAATCCGGGACACCCTATGGCTACACCTTC	CASSESGTPYGYTF
TRBJ2-2	once	TRBV11-2	TRBD2	TGTGCCAGCAGCCCACTAGCGGGAGGGATGCGCTGGACCGGGGAGCTGTTTTTT	CASSPLAGGMRWTGELFF
TRBJ1-2	NA	TRBV14	NA	TGTGCCAGCAGCCAAGGACACTATGGCTACACCTTC	CASSQGHYGYTF
TRBJ1-5	few	TRBV6-1	NA	TGTGCCAGCAGCGACTCCCTCAATCAGCCCCAGCATTTT	CASSDSLNQPQHF
TRBJ2-2	NA	TRBV4-3	NA	TGCGCCAGCAGCCAAGATATTCCGCGATCGATTGGGACCGGGGAGCTGTTTTTT	CASSQDIPRSIGTGELFF
TRBJ1-2	few	TRBV7-9	NA	TGTGCCAGCAGCCCCCGGTCGGAATATGGCTACACCTTC	CASSPRSEYGYTF
TRBJ2-7	NA	TRBV9	NA	TGTGCCAGCAGCGTAGGGTCAGGCGCCGTCTACGAGCAGTACTTC	CASSVGSGAVYEQYF
TRBJ2-7	NA	TRBV24-1	NA	TGTGCCACCATGGGGGACTCGTCCTACGAGCAGTACTTC	CATMGDSSYEQYF
TRBJ2-5	NA	TRBV20-1	TRBD2	TGCAGTGCTCTAGCGGGAGGGGGGGAGACCCAGTACTTC	CSALAGGGETQYF
TRBJ1-2	once	TRBV29-1	NA	TGCAGCGCAAGCAGGAGCAGGGGCTATGGCTACACCTTC	CSASRSRGYGYTF
TRBJ1-3	NA	TRBV4-3	NA	TGCGCCAGCAGCCCAGCCGCGGGAATGAGCTCTGGAAACACCATATATTTT	CASSPAAGMSSGNTIYF
TRBJ2-5	NA	TRBV6-2/TRBV6-3	NA	TGTGCCAGCAGCCTCCCGGGACACCCACCGACCCAGTACTTC	CASSLPGHPPTQYF
TRBJ2-1	once	TRBV10-3	NA	TGTGCCATCAGTGAGTCGGTGAGGTATGAGCAGTTCTTC	CAISESVRYEQFF
TRBJ1-1	NA	TRBV24-1	NA	TGTGCCACCAGTGCGGGGGGGAGGAACACTGAAGCTTTCTTT	CATSAGGRNTEAFF
TRBJ2-2	NA	TRBV19	TRBD1	TGTGCCAGTAGTATAGGCAGGGGGCGAAACACCGGGGAGCTGTTTTTT	CASSIGRGRNTGELFF
TRBJ2-3	NA	TRBV6-1	NA	TGTGCCAGCAGTGAGCGACAGGACAATACGCAGTATTTT	CASSERQDNTQYF
TRBJ2-3	NA	TRBV5-1	NA	TGCGCCAGCAGCACCGGGACACTCACAGATACGCAGTATTTT	CASSTGTLTDTQYF
TRBJ2-3	NA	TRBV19	NA	TGTGCCAGTAGTATAGGGGGTGGACGGGGATTCACAGATACGCAGTATTTT	CASSIGGGRGFTDTQYF
TRBJ2-4	NA	TRBV7-6	TRBD1	TGTGCCAGCAGCCTCCGCGACAGGGACATTCAGTACTTC	CASSLRDRDIQYF
TRBJ1-2	NA	TRBV20-1	TRBD1	TGCAGTGCTATCCCGGGACAGGGTTACGGCGGCTACACCTTC	CSAIPGQGYGGYTF
TRBJ1-2	few	TRBV6-1	TRBD1	TGTGCCAGCAGCCACAGGGGGCAGGGCTATGGCTACACCTTC	CASSHRGQGYGYTF
TRBJ2-1	NA	TRBV19	TRBD2	TGTGCCAGTAGTATGACTGGACTAGCGGTGGGGATTGAGCAGTTCTTC	CASSMTGLAVGIEQFF
TRBJ1-2	NA	TRBV27	NA	TGTGCCAGCAGTTTATCGGTTTCAAACGTGGGCGGCTATGGCTACACCTTC	CASSLSVSNVGGYGYTF
TRBJ1-4	NA	TRBV28	TRBD1	TGTGCCAGCAGTTCCGGGGACAGGGGGAGTAAAAAACTGTTTTTT	CASSSGDRGSKKLFF
TRBJ2-1	few	TRBV7-3	NA	TGTGCCAGCAGCCCGTCAGGGGGGAACAATGAGCAGTTCTTC	CASSPSGGNNEQFF
TRBJ2-3	once	TRBV10-3	TRBD2	TGTGCCACCCTTTCACTAGCGGGGACAGATACGCAGTATTTT	CATLSLAGTDTQYF
TRBJ2-2	NA	TRBV20-1	NA	TGCAGTGCTAGAGATGCGCTTCGGATGAACACCGGGGAGCTGTTTTTT	CSARDALRMNTGELFF
TRBJ2-2	medium-sized	TRBV20-1	TRBD2	TGCAGTGCTAGAGATCGCCGGTCGGGGGGAGCCTCCACCGGGGAGCTGTTTTTT	CSARDRRSGGASTGELFF
TRBJ2-3	NA	TRBV2	NA	TGTGCCAGCATCAGGGATGTTTCTGATACGCAGTATTTT	CASIRDVSDTQYF
TRBJ2-7	few	TRBV21-1	NA	TGTGCCAGCAGCGAGCCGGGGACAGGGGGAGTCTCGCGGGGTGGGCCCTACGAGCAGTACTTC	CASSEPGTGGVSRGGPYEQYF